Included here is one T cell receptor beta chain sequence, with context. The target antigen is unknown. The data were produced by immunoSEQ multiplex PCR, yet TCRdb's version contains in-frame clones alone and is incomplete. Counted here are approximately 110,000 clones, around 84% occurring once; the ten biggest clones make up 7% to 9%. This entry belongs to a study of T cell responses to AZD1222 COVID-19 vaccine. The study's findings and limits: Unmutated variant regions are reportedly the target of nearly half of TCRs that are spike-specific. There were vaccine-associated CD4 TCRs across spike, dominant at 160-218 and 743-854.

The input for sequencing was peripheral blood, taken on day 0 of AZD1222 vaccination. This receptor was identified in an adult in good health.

CDR3 residues: CASSEWGQNQPQHF. CDR3 bases: TGTGCCAGCAGTGAATGGGGACAAAATCAGCCCCAGCATTTT. V usage is TRBV6-1 and J usage is TRBJ1-5, with D possibly matching TRBD1 (6 bases). Germline-derived CDR1 and CDR2 are MNHNS and SASEGT. V lost 2 bases and J lost 4, with 9 bases in between. The CDR3 loop spans 14 amino acids.